This T cell receptor (beta chain) was profiled in a study of PD-1 blockade in classical Hodgkin lymphoma (dated by TCRdb to about 2020). Background on the whole study: Nivolumab dosing was 3 mg/kg intravenously every 2 weeks, continuing until either disease progression or unacceptable toxicity. To define a peripheral blood immune signature of response to PD-1 blockade in classical Hodgkin lymphoma, the study combined TCR beta sequencing with CyTOF. Results and caveats for the whole study, not just this receptor: Newly diagnosed patients were reported to have lower baseline TCR diversity than healthy donors, and relapsed/refractory patients were reported to have lower baseline TCR diversity still. Lower diversity was seen in patients whose nivolumab began less than 1 year after ASCT, and these patients were left out of later analyses so that immune reconstitution would not confound the results. Among trial patients, those achieving complete response had baseline diversity similar to that of newly diagnosed patients, while diversity was significantly lower in partial responders and progressors. Only a single clinical trial cohort was studied, and what caused the repertoire differences, possibly disease activity or prior therapy, remained undefined. CD4+ but not CD8+ TCR diversity rose significantly by C4D1 (p=0.0027 vs p=0.16), most apparent in complete responders (p=0.02).

The time point label corresponds to: cycle 2 day 1 (C2D1) of nivolumab. Every trial patient had relapsed following autologous stem cell transplantation, and prior brentuximab vedotin exposure was what differed among cohorts A, B and C. The trial cohort included fewer than 60 patients with relapsed/refractory classical Hodgkin lymphoma, and each patient had a best overall response of complete response, partial response or progressive disease. Trial patients were treated with single-agent nivolumab in the multi-cohort phase II CheckMate 205 trial. An independent review committee assessed best overall response by applying the 2007 International Working Group response criteria. PBMCs from the trial were collected at three points: immediately before nivolumab initiation (C1D1), and during therapy at cycle 2 day 1 and cycle 4 day 1. Peripheral blood was collected in 8 mL Vacutainer Cell Preparation Tubes, from which PBMCs were isolated by centrifugation and then cryopreserved.

CDR1 and CDR2, looked up from the germline V gene (reference sequence), are SGHNT and YYREEE. The cysteine opens and the phenylalanine closes a CDR3 of 17 amino acids. The CDR3 DNA has 51 bases and is translated from base 1. The V and J ends are trimmed by 0 bases and 0 bases, leaving 10 bases between them. Genomic DNA was extracted with the Qiagen DNeasy kit from unsorted PBMCs and from negatively selected CD4+ and CD8+ fractions. Using primers that anneal to V and J segments, immunoSEQ multiplex PCR amplified the TCR beta CDR3 regions. Amplification bias was minimized using a synthetic immune receptor repertoire, and residual bias was removed computationally after sequencing. The original methods were these. Repertoire diversity was quantified as the Shannon entropy index using custom Python scripts. Unsorted, CD4+ and CD8+ repertoires were analyzed separately, except for combined analyses in which CD4+ and CD8+ sequences were merged in silico. Clonal expansion was defined as at least a 2-fold frequency increase after treatment relative to C1D1, with a pseudocount of 0.5 for undetected baseline clones. Singleton clones were defined as clones with 0 or 1 copy at C1D1, and non-singleton clones were defined as clones with 2 or more copies. Clones expanded in unsorted samples were annotated as CD4+, CD8+ or unknown by matching protein sequences in sorted samples from the same patient. Wilcoxon tests on paired samples were used to test diversity changes from C1D1 to C4D1. TCRdb took this table from immuneACCESS and kept in-frame rearrangements with V and J called. Such tables lack part of the clones; where checked against another copy, unresolved V genes explain under half of the gap, and the rest is unexplained. The V and J calls and the clone size are those of that table, but D and trimming were determined from the DNA. The table for this sample lists roughly 30,000 clones; 65% to 75% of them were counted only once. About 26% of the sample rests with the top ten.

For this clone: This clone's antigen is unknown. Base qualities are missing; no much larger clone stands one base away.

The sequencing here drew on peripheral blood mononuclear cells (PBMCs), taken before the second cycle of nivolumab. This sequence originates from a human donor with classical Hodgkin lymphoma. This receptor chain uses TRBV5-4 and TRBJ2-6, with the D gene too uncertain to name. The CDR3 here reads CASSLAPGASGANVLTF. In nucleotides, the sequence is TGTGCCAGCAGCTTGGCCCCGGGTGCCTCTGGGGCCAACGTCCTGACTTTC.